This record concerns one T cell receptor beta chain sequence. Per the original data handling: It was from reference gene primer amplification that nucleated cell counts were estimated. Assay: immunoSEQ multiplex PCR; the TCRdb copy retains only in-frame clones and omits some. V and J calls and clone size follow that table, whereas D and trimming were derived from the DNA. The table has about 74,000 clones, 75% seen once. Trimming removed 6 bases from V and 2 bases from J; junction bases left unmatched: 6. This CDR3 region has 14 residues. Germline V gene lookup returns CDR1 SQVTM and CDR2 ANQGSEA. The data were taken from a study of blood T cell repertoires in COVID-19. Study details: Samples representing acute and convalescent COVID-19 were sourced from the United States, Italy and Spain. PBMCs, B-cell-depleted T cells, or T cells provided the cDNA or gDNA that made up the material.

The chain couples TRBV29-1 to TRBJ2-1, with 8 bases that match TRBD1. The sequence was obtained from a man aged 70-80 years with acute or convalescent COVID-19. The material sequenced was peripheral blood. The CDR3 nucleotides are TGCAGCGTGCACAGGGGGGTGACCTACAATGAGCAGTTCTTC. This translates into CSVHRGVTYNEQFF.